This T cell receptor beta chain was captured by sequencing in a study of PD-L1 blockade in urothelial cancer. Study at large: Of roughly 30 patients, around 26 were males with bladder-origin urothelial cancer. Samples of blood were analyzed 3 weeks (second dose) and 6 weeks after treatment start.

Repertoires were generated with immunoSEQ multiplex PCR, while TCRdb's copy carries only in-frame clones and drops some. This sample has around 92,000 clones; roughly nine tenths occur once, and the top ten carry about 0.89%. The germline V gene has CDR1 SGHVS and CDR2 FQNEAQ. V was clipped by 5 bases and J by 7 bases; unmatched bases: 10. The CDR3 runs to 14 residues. The time point here: pretreatment peripheral blood. V and J are TRBV7-8 and TRBJ2-5, with 7 nucleotides matching TRBD2. Source: PBMCs, taken around atezolizumab (anti-PD-L1) treatment. The sequence came from a woman of 80 years or more with urothelial cancer. As DNA, the CDR3 is TGTGCCAGCAGCCAGTTAGCGGGCACTGGGACCCAGTACTTC. This codes for CASSQLAGTGTQYF.